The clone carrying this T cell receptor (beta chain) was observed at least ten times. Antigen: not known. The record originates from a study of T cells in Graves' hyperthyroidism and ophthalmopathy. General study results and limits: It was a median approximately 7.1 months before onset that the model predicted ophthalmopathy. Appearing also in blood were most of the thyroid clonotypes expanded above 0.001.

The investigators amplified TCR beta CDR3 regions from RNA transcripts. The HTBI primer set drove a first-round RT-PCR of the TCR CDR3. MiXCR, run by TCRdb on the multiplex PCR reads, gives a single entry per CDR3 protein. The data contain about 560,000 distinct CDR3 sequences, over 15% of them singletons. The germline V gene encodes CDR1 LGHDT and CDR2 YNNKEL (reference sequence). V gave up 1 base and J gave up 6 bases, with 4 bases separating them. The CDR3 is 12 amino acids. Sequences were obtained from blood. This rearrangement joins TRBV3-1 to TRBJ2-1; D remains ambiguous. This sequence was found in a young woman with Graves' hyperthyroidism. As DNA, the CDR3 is TGTGCCAGCAGCCAAGTGGTCAATGAGCAGTTCTTC. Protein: CASSQVVNEQFF.